This T cell receptor (beta chain) originates from a study of identical twins. No donor was unhealthy or non-Caucasian. This clonotype was counted only a few times. Its target is unknown. TCRdb itself ran the 5' RACE reads through MiXCR, one entry per CDR3 protein. The sample lists approximately 280,000 distinct CDR3 sequences, approximately 8.5% occurring once. Findings and caveats of the study: For monozygotic twins, models underestimated out-of-frame TCR alpha sharing. Cross-sectional statistical analysis, not tracking of the same donors, underpinned the conclusions.

The sample was also reused in another study, on yellow fever vaccine responses in identical twins.

The clonotype originates from a woman aged 18-30 years in good health. Sequenced material: memory (CD45RO+) T cells sorted from blood.

The CDR3 DNA reads TGTGCCAGCAGTTACGGAGGGGGAGGCATCTCTGGAAACACCATATATTTT. This encodes CASSYGGGGISGNTIYF. The chain is built from TRBV6-2 or TRBV6-3 and TRBJ1-3; weak D call: TRBD1 (6 bases). The V gene's germline CDR1 is MNHEY and CDR2 SVGEGT. This CDR3 has 17 amino acids. Trimming took 2 bases from V and 0 from J, leaving 14 bases between them.